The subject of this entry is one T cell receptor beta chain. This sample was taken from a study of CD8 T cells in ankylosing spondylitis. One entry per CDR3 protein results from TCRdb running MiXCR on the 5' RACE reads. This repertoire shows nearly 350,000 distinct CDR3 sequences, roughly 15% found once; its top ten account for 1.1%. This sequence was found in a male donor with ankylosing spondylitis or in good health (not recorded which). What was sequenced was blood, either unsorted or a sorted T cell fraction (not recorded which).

CDR3 protein: CASRYGSGEQYF. CDR3 coding DNA: TGTGCCAGCAGATATGGGTCGGGCGAGCAGTACTTC. This chain links TRBV2 with TRBJ2-7; D is unclear. This CDR3 contains 12 residues. Germline values: CDR1 SNHLY, CDR2 FYNNEI. V lost 6 bases to trimming and J lost 6 bases, with 12 bases between them. Combining the CDR3 with reference TRBV2 and TRBJ2-7 gives the whole variable domain EPEVTQTPSHQVTQMGQEVILRCVPISNHLYFYWYRQILGQKVEFLVSFYNNEISEKSEIFDDQFSVERPDGSNFTLKIRSTKLEDSAMYFCASRYGSGEQYFGPGTRLTVT.